This TCR beta chain appears in the sequencing data of a study of T cell responses to AZD1222 COVID-19 vaccine (TCRdb year 2021). Background for the entire study: TCR sequencing covered fewer than 250 trial participants: 207 given two doses of AZD1222 and 26 given two doses of MenACWY control vaccine. Enrollment into the trials was organized by age into subgroups of 18-55, 56-69 and 70-plus years, and those subgroups contained about 160, 30 and 59 TCR-sequenced participants, respectively.

A note on this clone: The antigen it binds to is not known. Qualities for individual bases were not recorded, and no much larger clone is one base off. Other nucleotide sequences in the sample specify the same CDR3.

The CDR3 regions of human TCRbeta chains were subjected to immunosequencing. Under the source paper's analysis protocol: TCRs in the repertoires were compared against a reference library of SARS-CoV-2-specific TCRs that had been generated with the MIRA antigen-specificity platform. Breadth meant the fraction of unique TCRs that were SARS-CoV-2-associated, whereas depth meant the fraction of total T cells that were SARS-CoV-2-associated. Using the MIRA data, each spike-specific TCR was assigned both to the spike region to which the TCR was reactive and to a CD4 or CD8 class. Log10-transformed breadth and depth values were compared by one-way ANOVA with Sidak's multiple comparisons tests. Here the immuneACCESS table is served through TCRdb, limited to in-frame sequences with V and J called. Missing clones are a known gap in these copies; in checked studies unresolved V genes cover under half, and the rest lacks a known reason. V and J calls and clone size are those listed in that table; D and trimming were worked out from the DNA. For this sample the table gives 130,000 to 150,000 clones, of which approximately 86% were detected only once. The top ten clonotypes cover less than 6% of the sample.

According to the germline V gene, CDR1 reads SNHLY and CDR2 reads FYNNEI. The junction carries 13 bases between V and J, which are trimmed by 6 bases and 3 bases respectively. The CDR3 starts with the cysteine, ends with the phenylalanine, and has 14 residues. Only the CDR3 DNA is retained, 42 bases long and in frame from the first base. Study-wide conclusions, independent of this receptor: The vaccine-associated CD4 TCRs covered the entire spike protein, and the dominant responses fell in regions 160-218 and 743-854. Conclusions about previously exposed vaccinees are limited, since just six AZD1222 recipients were seropositive for SARS-CoV-2 at baseline. The 56-69-year group was small, and its depth increase did not reach significance, likely because of low power. Reportedly, almost half of the unique spike-specific TCRs recognized epitopes lying outside the regions that are mutated in the B.1.351 and B.1.1.7 variants. Participants were mostly white British, with more females than males. The authors suggested clonal diversity may have been underestimated. No day 14 peak-response samples were available, so repertoires were characterized only after the peak T cell response. A significant rise in spike-specific TCR breadth and depth was observed after two AZD1222 doses relative to day 0 and relative to MenACWY recipients.

The time point label on this specimen signifies: about 28 days (+/-7) after the second vaccine dose. AZD1222 recipients given second doses at about 4 weeks or at about 12 weeks were pooled, since spike-specific TCR depth and breadth were not found to differ between the two schedules. Vaccinee samples came from UK trials COV001 and COV002, including a single-blind randomized controlled phase 2/3 trial of AZD1222 (ChAdOx1 nCoV-19) in healthy adults. Trial participant PBMC samples were collected at day 0 and day 28 after the second dose for TCRbeta chain sequencing. The V and J segments used are TRBV2 and TRBJ2-3; possibly the D gene is TRBD1, per 8 matching bases. Sequenced material: peripheral blood, taken 28 days after the second AZD1222 dose. The TCR originated in an adult who received the AZD1222 COVID-19 vaccine. For the CDR3, the sequence is CASSGQGGTDTQYF. Here is the DNA: TGTGCCAGCAGCGGACAGGGAGGGACAGATACGCAGTATTTT.